Presented here are 10 T cell receptor beta chains from one specimen sequenced in a study of blood T cell repertoires in COVID-19. Assay: immunoSEQ multiplex PCR; the TCRdb copy retains only in-frame clones and omits some. The sample holds around 46,000 clones, 80% to 90% seen once. Sequences were obtained from peripheral blood. These receptors originate from a woman of 80 years or more with COVID-19, enrolled during active disease.

The chain joins TRBV6-5 to TRBJ2-7, with 12 bases identical to TRBD2. The CDR3 consists of 15 residues. J lost 2 bases, V lost 6 bases, and 5 bases had no gene match. Germline-derived CDR1 and CDR2 are MNHEY and SVGAGI. The CDR3, as DNA: TGTGCCAGCAGCACCACTAGCGGGGGGCCCTACGAGCAGTACTTC. It is translated as CASSTTSGGPYEQYF.

This clone showed up just once. The J gene is TRBJ2-7, the V gene TRBV6-5, with TRBD1 identical over 12 bases. Losses at the gene ends were 8 bases for V and 5 bases for J; bases not matched to a gene: 10. Germline V CDR1 and CDR2: MNHEY, SVGAGI. The CDR3 totals 15 residues. This CDR3 reads CASGPTGTGGDEQYF. The CDR3 region has the DNA TGTGCCAGCGGGCCCACCGGGACAGGGGGCGACGAGCAGTACTTC.

J is TRBJ2-2 and V is TRBV11-1; TRBD1 matches 10 bases. CDR3 size: 14 residues. V dropped 5 bases and J dropped 5; count of bases not matched to a gene: 2. The germline CDR1 and CDR2 sequences are SGHAT and FQDESV (reference sequence). This CDR3 reads CASSPGQGTGELFF. CDR3 DNA sequence: TGTGCCAGCAGCCCGGGACAGGGGACCGGGGAGCTGTTTTTT.

This clone was seen a few times. This chain connects TRBV20-1 to TRBJ2-3; the match to TRBD2 covers 8 bases. V was pared by 3 bases and J by 4 bases, with 12 bases of the junction left unmatched. Looked up from germline, CDR1 is DFQATT and CDR2 is SNEGSKA (reference sequence). This CDR3 is 16 amino acids long. The CDR3 region has the DNA TGCAGTGCTAGTAGGCTGGTTGGACTAGCATCAGATACGCAGTATTTT. This sequence encodes CSASRLVGLASDTQYF.

J is TRBJ1-1 and V is TRBV19; a possible D gene is TRBD1 (5 bases). CDR3 size: 15 residues. Trimming left V 7 bases short and J 0 bases short, with 15 bases between. Germline CDR1 reads LNHDA; CDR2 reads SQIVND (reference sequence). The chain's CDR3 is CASIDLGGLNTEAFF. The DNA of the CDR3 is TGTGCCAGTATTGATTTGGGGGGGTTGAACACTGAAGCTTTCTTT.

The chain uses TRBV28 and TRBJ1-2; D remains ambiguous. The CDR3 has 12 residues. The V and J ends lost 5 bases and 0 bases respectively, with 4 bases between them. Germline-derived CDR1 and CDR2 are MDHEN and SYDVKM. The CDR3, as DNA: TGTGCCAGCAGTCGAGCTAACTATGGCTACACCTTC. It yields the protein CASSRANYGYTF.

The J gene is TRBJ2-7, the V gene TRBV7-2; 9 bases fit TRBD2. CDR1 and CDR2 (germline): SGHTA, FQGNSA. The CDR3 sequence is 15 residues long. V shed 1 base and J 1 base; nucleotides not matched to a gene: 2. This CDR3 reads CASSLEAGGSYEQYF. The CDR3 bases are TGTGCCAGCAGCTTAGAGGCGGGGGGGTCCTACGAGCAGTACTTC.

The rearrangement joins TRBV7-9 to TRBJ1-1; D unclear. The CDR3 sequence is 15 residues long. The V gene lost 1 base and the J gene lost 0 bases, with 9 bases spanning the gap. Germline lookup yields CDR1 SEHNR and CDR2 FQNEAQ (reference sequence). CDR3 loop: CASSLGIGVNTEAFF. CDR3 nucleotides: TGTGCCAGCAGCTTAGGAATCGGGGTGAACACTGAAGCTTTCTTT.

V and J are TRBV3-1 (or the pseudogene TRBV3-2) and TRBJ1-1; no reliable D call. Looked up from germline, CDR1 is LGHDT and CDR2 is YNNKEL (reference sequence). Trimming took 8 bases from V and 1 from J, leaving 5 bases between them. The CDR3 runs 11 residues. CDR3 in DNA: TGTGCCAGCGGCGGGAACACTGAAGCTTTCTTT. It codes for CASGGNTEAFF.

Only a few counts were recorded for this clone. The J gene is TRBJ2-7, the V gene TRBV7-9, with TRBD1 matching 9 bases. This CDR3 has 16 amino acids. The V gene end was trimmed by 5 bases and the J gene end by 4 bases; junction bases not matched to a gene: 12. Per germline, CDR1 SEHNR and CDR2 FQNEAQ (reference sequence). The CDR3 loop reads CASSLNRGLRDYEQYF. The CDR3 DNA is TGTGCCAGCAGCCTGAACAGGGGGCTTAGAGATTACGAGCAGTACTTC.